The present T cell receptor beta chain was sequenced within a study of glioma-infiltrating T cells after dendritic cell vaccination. Study in general: Dendritic cells derived from monocytes and pulsed with autologous tumor lysate formed the vaccine.

Measured with immunoSEQ multiplex PCR; TCRdb has only the in-frame clones, and not every one. The table has approximately 90,000 clones, approximately 87% seen once. Whole-study results and caveats: Only a small number of patients had complete blood and tumor samples. No direct clonality-survival link was found; a diverse polyclonal response may matter.

Details on this clone: Its specificity is not known.

This CDR3 comprises 16 residues. Germline values: CDR1 SGHVS, CDR2 FQNEAQ. After removal of 3 bases from V and 6 bases from J, the junction contained 11 bases not matched to a gene. This specimen consisted of blood, obtained before dendritic cell vaccination. This chain links TRBV7-8 with TRBJ1-2; 9 bases line up with TRBD1. This clonotype was obtained from a human donor with glioblastoma. In DNA form, the CDR3 reads TGTGCCAGCAGCTTTGGCCCCCCACAGGGGGCAGATGGCTACACCTTC. Translation gives CASSFGPPQGADGYTF.